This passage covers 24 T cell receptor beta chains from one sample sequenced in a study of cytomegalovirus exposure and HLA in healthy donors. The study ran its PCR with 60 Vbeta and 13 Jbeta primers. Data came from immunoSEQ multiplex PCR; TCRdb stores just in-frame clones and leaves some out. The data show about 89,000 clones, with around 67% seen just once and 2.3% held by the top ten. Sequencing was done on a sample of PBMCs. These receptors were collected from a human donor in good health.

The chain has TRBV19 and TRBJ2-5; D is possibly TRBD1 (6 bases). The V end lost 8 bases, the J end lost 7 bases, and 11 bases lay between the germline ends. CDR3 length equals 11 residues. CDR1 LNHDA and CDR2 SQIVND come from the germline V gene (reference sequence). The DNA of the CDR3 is TGTGCCAGTTACAGGGCTGGGACCCAGTACTTC. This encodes CASYRAGTQYF.

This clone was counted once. The CDR3 here is CASSLALWNTGELFF. The CDR3 region has the DNA TGTGCCAGCAGCTTGGCCCTTTGGAACACCGGGGAGCTGTTTTTT. The J gene is TRBJ2-2, the V gene TRBV5-5; D gene uncertain. Trimming shortened V by 0 bases and J by 1 base, and 7 bases separated the two germline ends. Germline V lookup: CDR1 SGHKS, CDR2 YYEKEE (reference sequence). The CDR3 loop spans 15 amino acids.

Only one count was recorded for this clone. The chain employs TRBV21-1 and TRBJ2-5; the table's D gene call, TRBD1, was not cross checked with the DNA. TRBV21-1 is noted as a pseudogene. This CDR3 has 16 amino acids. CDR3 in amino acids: CASSKAFRRGLEAQYF. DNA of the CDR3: TGTGCCAGCAGCAAAGCTTTCAGGAGGGGGCTGGAGGCCCAGTACTTC.

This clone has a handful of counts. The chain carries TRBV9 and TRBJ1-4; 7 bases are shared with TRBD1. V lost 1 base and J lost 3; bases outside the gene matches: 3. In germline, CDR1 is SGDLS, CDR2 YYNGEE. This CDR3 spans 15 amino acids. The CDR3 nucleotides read TGTGCCAGCAGCGTAAAGGGGACAGCTAATGAAAAACTGTTTTTT. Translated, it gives CASSVKGTANEKLFF. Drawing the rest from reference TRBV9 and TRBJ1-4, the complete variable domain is DSGVTQTPKHLITATGQRVTLRCSPRSGDLSVYWYQQSLDQGLQFLIQYYNGEERAKGNILERFSAQQFPDLHSELNLSSLELGDSALYFCASSVKGTANEKLFFGSGTQLSVL.

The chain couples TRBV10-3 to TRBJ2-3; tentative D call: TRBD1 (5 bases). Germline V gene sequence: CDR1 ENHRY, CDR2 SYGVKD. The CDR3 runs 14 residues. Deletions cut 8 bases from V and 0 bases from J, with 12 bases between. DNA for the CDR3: TGTGCCATCGGGGCTACCTCTAGCACAGATACGCAGTATTTT. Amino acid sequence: CAIGATSSTDTQYF.

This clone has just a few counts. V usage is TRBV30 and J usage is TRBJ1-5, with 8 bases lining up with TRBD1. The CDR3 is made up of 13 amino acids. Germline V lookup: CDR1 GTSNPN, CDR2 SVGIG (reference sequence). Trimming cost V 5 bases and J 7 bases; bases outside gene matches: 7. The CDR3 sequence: CAWGGQGGQPQHF. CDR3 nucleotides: TGTGCCTGGGGAGGACAGGGTGGGCAGCCCCAGCATTTT.

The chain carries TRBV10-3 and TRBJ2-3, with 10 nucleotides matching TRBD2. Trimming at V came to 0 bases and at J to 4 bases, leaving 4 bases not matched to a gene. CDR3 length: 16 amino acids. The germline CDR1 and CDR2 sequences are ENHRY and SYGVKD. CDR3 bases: TGTGCCATCAGTGAGTCCCAGCGGGGGGGCCCAGATACGCAGTATTTT. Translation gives CAISESQRGGPDTQYF.

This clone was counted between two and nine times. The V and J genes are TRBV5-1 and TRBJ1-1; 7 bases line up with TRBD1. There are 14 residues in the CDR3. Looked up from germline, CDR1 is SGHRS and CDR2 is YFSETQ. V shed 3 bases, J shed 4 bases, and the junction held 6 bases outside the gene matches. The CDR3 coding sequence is TGCGCCAGCAGCTCACAGGGGTACGGCACTGAAGCTTTCTTT. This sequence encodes CASSSQGYGTEAFF. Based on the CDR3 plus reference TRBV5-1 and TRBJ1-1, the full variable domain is KAGVTQTPRYLIKTRGQQVTLSCSPISGHRSVSWYQQTPGQGLQFLFEYFSETQRNKGNFPGRFSGRQFSNSRSEMNVSTLELGDSALYLCASSSQGYGTEAFFGQGTRLTVV.

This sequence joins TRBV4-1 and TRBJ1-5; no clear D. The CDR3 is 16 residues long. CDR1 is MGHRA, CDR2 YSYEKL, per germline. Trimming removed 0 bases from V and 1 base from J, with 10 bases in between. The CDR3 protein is CASSQDQSGSNQPQHF. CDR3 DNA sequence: TGCGCCAGCAGCCAAGATCAGTCGGGGAGCAATCAGCCCCAGCATTTT.

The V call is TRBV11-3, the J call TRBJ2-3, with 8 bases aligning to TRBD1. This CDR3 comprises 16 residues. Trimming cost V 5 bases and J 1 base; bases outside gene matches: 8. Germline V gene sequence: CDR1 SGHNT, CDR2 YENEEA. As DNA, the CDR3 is TGTGCCAGCAGCCCCCGTCAGGGGGCAGGCACAGATACGCAGTATTTT. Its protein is CASSPRQGAGTDTQYF.

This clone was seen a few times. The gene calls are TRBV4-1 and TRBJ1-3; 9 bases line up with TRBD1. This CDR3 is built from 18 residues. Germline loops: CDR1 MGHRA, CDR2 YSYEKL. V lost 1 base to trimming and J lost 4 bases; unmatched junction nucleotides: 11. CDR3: CASSQVASQGARGNTIYF. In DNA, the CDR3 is TGCGCCAGCAGCCAAGTCGCATCACAGGGGGCACGAGGAAACACCATATATTTT.

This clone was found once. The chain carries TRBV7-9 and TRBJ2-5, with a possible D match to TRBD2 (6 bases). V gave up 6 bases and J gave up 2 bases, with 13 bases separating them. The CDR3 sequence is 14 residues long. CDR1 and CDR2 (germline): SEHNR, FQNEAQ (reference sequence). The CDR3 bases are TGTGCCAGCAGTTACCGGGACTTTCAAGAGACCCAGTACTTC. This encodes CASSYRDFQETQYF.

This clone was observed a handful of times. The CDR3 reads CASSLQGANGELFF. CDR3 coding DNA: TGTGCCAGCAGCCTACAGGGGGCAAACGGGGAGCTGTTTTTT. This chain uses TRBV7-9 with TRBJ2-2; 9 bases map to TRBD1. From germline, CDR1 is SEHNR and CDR2 FQNEAQ (reference sequence). The CDR3 is 14 amino acids. V was pared by 5 bases and J by 7 bases, with 5 bases of the junction left unmatched.

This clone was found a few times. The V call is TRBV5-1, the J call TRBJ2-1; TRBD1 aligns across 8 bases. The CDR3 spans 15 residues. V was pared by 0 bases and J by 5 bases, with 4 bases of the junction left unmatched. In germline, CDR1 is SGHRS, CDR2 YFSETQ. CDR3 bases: TGCGCCAGCAGCTTGGCAGGGGGCGCCGACAATGAGCAGTTCTTC. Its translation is CASSLAGGADNEQFF.

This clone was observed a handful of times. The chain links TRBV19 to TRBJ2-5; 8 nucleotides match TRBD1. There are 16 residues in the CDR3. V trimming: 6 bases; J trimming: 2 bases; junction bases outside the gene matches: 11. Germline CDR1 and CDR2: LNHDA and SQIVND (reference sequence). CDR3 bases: TGTGCCAGTAGCCTAAGGACAGGGACCTTACAAGAGACCCAGTACTTC. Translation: CASSLRTGTLQETQYF. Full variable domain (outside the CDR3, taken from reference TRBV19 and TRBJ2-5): DGGITQSPKYLFRKEGQNVTLSCEQNLNHDAMYWYRQDPGQGLRLIYYSQIVNDFQKGDIAEGYSVSREKKESFPLTVTSAQKNPTAFYLCASSLRTGTLQETQYFGPGTRLLVL.

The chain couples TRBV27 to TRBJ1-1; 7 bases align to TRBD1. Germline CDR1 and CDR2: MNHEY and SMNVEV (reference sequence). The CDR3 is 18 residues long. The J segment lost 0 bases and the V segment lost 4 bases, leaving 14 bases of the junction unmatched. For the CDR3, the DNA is TGTGCCAGCAGTTCAGGGGGGACAGCGAGGGGGGTGAACACTGAAGCTTTCTTT. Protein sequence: CASSSGGTARGVNTEAFF.

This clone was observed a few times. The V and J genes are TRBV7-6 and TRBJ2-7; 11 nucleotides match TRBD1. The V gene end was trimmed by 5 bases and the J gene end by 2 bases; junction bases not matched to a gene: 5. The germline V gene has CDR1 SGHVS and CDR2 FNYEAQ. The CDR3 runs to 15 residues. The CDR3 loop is CASSARTGGPYEQYF. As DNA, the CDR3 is TGTGCCAGCAGCGCGCGGACAGGGGGCCCCTACGAGCAGTACTTC. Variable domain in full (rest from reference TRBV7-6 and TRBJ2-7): GAGVSQSPRYKVTKRGQDVALRCDPISGHVSLYWYRQALGQGPEFLTYFNYEAQQDKSGLPNDRFSAERPEGSISTLTIQRTEQRDSAMYRCASSARTGGPYEQYFGPGTRLTVT.

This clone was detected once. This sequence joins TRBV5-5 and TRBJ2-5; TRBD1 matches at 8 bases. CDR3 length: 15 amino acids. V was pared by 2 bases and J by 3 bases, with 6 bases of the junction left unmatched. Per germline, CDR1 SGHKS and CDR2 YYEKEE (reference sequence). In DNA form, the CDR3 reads TGTGCCAGCAGCTTTTTGAACAGGGGGGAAGAGACCCAGTACTTC. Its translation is CASSFLNRGEETQYF.

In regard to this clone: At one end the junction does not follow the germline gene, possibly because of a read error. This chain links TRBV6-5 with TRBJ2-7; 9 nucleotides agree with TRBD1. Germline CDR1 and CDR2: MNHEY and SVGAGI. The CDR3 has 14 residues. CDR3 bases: TGTGCCGGCAGTAGGGGACAGGGTCCCTACGAGCAGTACTTC. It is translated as CAGSRGQGPYEQYF.

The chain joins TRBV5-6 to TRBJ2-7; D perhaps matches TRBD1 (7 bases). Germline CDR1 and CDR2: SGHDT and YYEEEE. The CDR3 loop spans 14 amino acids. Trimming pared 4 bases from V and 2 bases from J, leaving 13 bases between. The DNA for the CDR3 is TGTGCCAGCAGCCGCGGGACAGTCCCCTACGAGCAGTACTTC. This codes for CASSRGTVPYEQYF.

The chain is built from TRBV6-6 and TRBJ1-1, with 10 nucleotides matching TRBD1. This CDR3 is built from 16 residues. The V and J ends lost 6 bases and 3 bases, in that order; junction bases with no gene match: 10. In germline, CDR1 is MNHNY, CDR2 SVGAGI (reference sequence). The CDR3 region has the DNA TGTGCCAGCAGACGAGCACGAGGGACAGGGGACACTGAAGCTTTCTTT. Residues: CASRRARGTGDTEAFF.

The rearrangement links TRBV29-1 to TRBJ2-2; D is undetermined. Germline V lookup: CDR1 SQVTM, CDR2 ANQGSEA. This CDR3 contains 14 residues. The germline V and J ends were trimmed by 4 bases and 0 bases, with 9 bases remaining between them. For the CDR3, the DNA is TGCAGCGTTGGTAGGCGGACGAACACCGGGGAGCTGTTTTTT. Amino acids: CSVGRRTNTGELFF.

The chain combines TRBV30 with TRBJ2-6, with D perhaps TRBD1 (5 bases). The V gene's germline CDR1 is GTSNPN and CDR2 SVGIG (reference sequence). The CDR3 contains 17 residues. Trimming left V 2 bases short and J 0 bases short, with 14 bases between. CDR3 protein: CAWSQQDGSSGANVLTF. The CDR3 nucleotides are TGTGCCTGGAGTCAACAGGACGGAAGCTCTGGGGCCAACGTCCTGACTTTC.

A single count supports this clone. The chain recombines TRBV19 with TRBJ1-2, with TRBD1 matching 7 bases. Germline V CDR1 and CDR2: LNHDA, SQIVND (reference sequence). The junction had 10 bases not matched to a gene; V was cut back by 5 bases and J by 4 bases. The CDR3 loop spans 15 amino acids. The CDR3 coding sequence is TGTGCCAGTAGTGGCCCAGGGGGTTTTGGCTATGGCTACACCTTC. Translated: CASSGPGGFGYGYTF.